Reported below is one TCR beta chain. These data belong to a study of OX40 agonist ivuxolimab in advanced cancers. Method: immunoSEQ multiplex PCR; TCRdb's copy keeps in-frame clones and lacks some. Seen here are about 61,000 clones, roughly four fifths observed once, and the top ten hold 3% to 4%. The CDR3 extends over 18 amino acids. The J segment lost 0 bases and the V segment lost 3 bases, leaving 9 bases of the junction unmatched. Germline CDR1 and CDR2: MNHEY and SMNVEV (reference sequence). The chain links TRBV27 to TRBJ1-4; 8 bases map to TRBD1. Sequences were derived from CD4+ or CD8+ T cells sorted from blood, sampled in a trial of the OX40 agonist ivuxolimab. This clonotype originated in an adult with an advanced solid tumor such as melanoma, head and neck, liver or kidney cancer. The CDR3 nucleotides are TGTGCCAGCAGTTTCAGGGGGCGCGGTATCTCAACTAATGAAAAACTGTTTTTT. This sequence encodes CASSFRGRGISTNEKLFF. Drawing the rest from reference TRBV27 and TRBJ1-4, the complete variable domain is EAQVTQNPRYLITVTGKKLTVTCSQNMNHEYMSWYRQDPGLGLRQIYYSMNVEVTDKGDVPEGYKVSRKEKRNFPLILESPSPNQTSLYFCASSFRGRGISTNEKLFFGSGTQLSVL.